What follows are 13 T cell receptor beta chains derived from one specimen sequenced in a study of metastatic and nonmetastatic thyroid tumors. All patients reached thyroid surgery having received no treatment beforehand. TCRdb re-analyzed the PCR reads using MiXCR. The sample contains approximately 16,000 clones, 33% of which appear only once. What was sequenced was tumor tissue. These receptors were obtained from a male donor with papillary thyroid cancer or a benign thyroid nodule (not recorded which). Some clones in this sample may be carry-over from other donors' samples.

This clone was seen at least ten times. The chain couples TRBV24-1 to TRBJ2-6; no definite D call. Germline CDR1 is KGHDR and CDR2 is SFDVKD. V lost 4 bases, J lost 0 bases, and 9 bases lay in between. There are 16 residues in the CDR3. The CDR3 here is CATSDPSSSGANVLTF. The CDR3 DNA reads TGTGCCACCAGTGACCCCAGTTCCTCTGGGGCCAACGTCCTGACTTTC.

This clone was detected ten times or more. The chain is built from TRBV24-1 and TRBJ2-5; D is possibly TRBD2 (6 bases). V shed 5 bases and J shed 0 bases, with 9 bases lying between them. The V gene's germline CDR1 is KGHDR and CDR2 SFDVKD. The CDR3 runs 14 residues. The CDR3 spells CATSGGGNQETQYF. The CDR3 DNA sequence: TGTGCCACCAGTGGTGGAGGGAACCAAGAGACCCAGTACTTC.

This clone ranks as medium-sized (0.01 to 0.1%). CDR3 nucleotides: TGCAGTGCTCAACAAGTGGACAGGACGACTAGCGGGAGGGCCCACGAGCAGTACTTC. Translated: CSAQQVDRTTSGRAHEQYF. The rearrangement uses TRBV20-1 and TRBJ2-7; 14 bases agree with TRBD2. Germline trimming cut 5 bases from V and 5 bases from J; bases unmatched to any gene: 20. This CDR3 has 19 residues. Per germline, CDR1 DFQATT and CDR2 SNEGSKA (reference sequence).

The J gene is TRBJ2-1, the V gene TRBV9; 7 bases fit TRBD2. Germline-derived CDR1 and CDR2 are SGDLS and YYNGEE. This CDR3 contains 16 residues. The ends lost 4 bases at V and 5 bases at J; junction bases unmatched: 12. CDR3 bases: TGTGCCAGCAGCACCCGGGAGGCCAGGTTCCACAATGAGCAGTTCTTC. It is translated as CASSTREARFHNEQFF.

This rearrangement joins TRBV6-1 to TRBJ2-7, with TRBD1 identical over 10 bases. Per germline, CDR1 MNHNS and CDR2 SASEGT. V shed 8 bases, J shed 3 bases, and the junction held 1 base outside the gene matches. The CDR3 has 12 amino acids. The CDR3 bases are TGTGCCAGCCGGGACAGGGGCTACGAGCAGTACTTC. The encoded protein is CASRDRGYEQYF.

There are many counts of this clone. This chain joins TRBV5-1 and TRBJ2-3, with 12 bases that match TRBD2. The CDR3 spans 18 residues. Germline CDR1 SGHRS, CDR2 YFSETQ. V trimming: 2 bases; J trimming: 2 bases; junction bases outside the gene matches: 9. The CDR3, as DNA: TGCGCCAGCAGCTTTGACACTAGCGGGAGGATCGACACAGATACGCAGTATTTT. This sequence encodes CASSFDTSGRIDTDTQYF.

This clone was counted once. The rearrangement uses TRBV5-1 and TRBJ2-2; TRBD1 aligns across 9 bases. The CDR3 is 13 residues long. Germline V CDR1 and CDR2: SGHRS, YFSETQ. J lost 7 bases, V lost 3 bases, and 1 base had no gene match. CDR3 residues: CASSWTGDGELFF. The CDR3 coding sequence is TGCGCCAGCAGCTGGACAGGGGACGGGGAGCTGTTTTTT.

Within the sample, this clone is medium-sized. The chain uses TRBV19 and TRBJ1-1, with TRBD1 matching 9 bases. J lost 1 base, V lost 5 bases, and 5 bases had no gene match. CDR3 length: 15 amino acids. Germline V gives CDR1 LNHDA, CDR2 SQIVND (reference sequence). The CDR3 nucleotides are TGTGCCAGTAGTTGGCCGGGACAGGGGAACACTGAAGCTTTCTTT. It is translated as CASSWPGQGNTEAFF.

This clone is deemed medium-sized. The chain couples TRBV24-1 to TRBJ1-2, with D maybe TRBD1 (5 bases). Deletions cut 0 bases from V and 4 bases from J, with 5 bases between. The CDR3 runs to 13 residues. Germline lookup yields CDR1 KGHDR and CDR2 SFDVKD. The CDR3 nucleotides are TGTGCCACCAGTGATTTGCAGGGCTATGGCTACACCTTC. Translated: CATSDLQGYGYTF.

For this clone: An end of the junction differs from the germline gene, which may be a read error. The chain employs TRBV6-1 and TRBJ2-2; possibly TRBD2 for D (5 bases). Germline CDR1 and CDR2: MNHNS and SASEGT. This CDR3 contains 17 residues. In DNA form, the CDR3 reads TGTTCCAGCAGTCCCTACTCGGGAAAAGCTTACACCGGTGAGCTGTTTTTT. It specifies CSSSPYSGKAYTGELFF.

The sample holds a few counts of this clone. This chain uses TRBV20-1 with TRBJ2-6, with a tentative D call TRBD1 (7 bases). Germline lookup yields CDR1 DFQATT and CDR2 SNEGSKA (reference sequence). The CDR3 consists of 14 residues. As DNA, the CDR3 is TGCAGCGCCAGGGGGGACTCTGGGGCCAACGTCCTGACTTTC. Translated, it gives CSARGDSGANVLTF.

This clone was picked up many times. The rearrangement links TRBV11-2 to TRBJ1-4, with D perhaps TRBD1 (5 bases). This CDR3 is built from 16 residues. Germline V gives CDR1 SGHAT, CDR2 FQNNGV. V was trimmed by 1 base and J by 0 bases, leaving 9 bases between them. In DNA form, the CDR3 reads TGTGCCAGCAGCTTAGGGACATTTGCAACTAATGAAAAACTGTTTTTT. This codes for CASSLGTFATNEKLFF.

This chain joins TRBV5-1 and TRBJ2-7, with D unclear. CDR3 length: 13 amino acids. The germline V gene encodes CDR1 SGHRS and CDR2 YFSETQ. The germline V and J ends were trimmed by 0 bases and 3 bases, with 7 bases remaining between them. Written as DNA, the CDR3 is TGCGCCAGCAGCTTGGCAGACTTCTACGAGCAGTACTTC. It encodes CASSLADFYEQYF.